This is a list of T cell receptor beta chains from one sample in a study of graft-versus-host responses after intestinal transplantation. These receptors lack a known antigen. Using immunoSEQ multiplex PCR, the repertoire was profiled, and TCRdb retains in-frame clones only, with some absent. The sample consists of about 41,000 clones, around 96% of them appearing once. Material: unstimulated CD8+ T cells sorted from spleen or lymph node cells, obtained before transplant. All receptors come from a human donor who was the organ donor for an intestinal transplant. Both conserved end residues are part of each CDR3. The D gene is left open where the match is weak. A row's size may be missing; if present it is once, few, many or a size class.

D gene: .; clone size: .; J gene: TRBJ2-7; V gene: TRBV11-3; CDR3 DNA: TGTGCCAGCAGCTTAGCGGGGTCCTACGAGCAGTACTTC; CDR3 protein: CASSLAGSYEQYF
D gene: TRBD1; clone size: .; J gene: TRBJ1-1; V gene: TRBV16; CDR3 DNA: TGTGCCAGCAGCCCTCCTCGGGGACAGGGAGGTGAAGCTTTCTTT; CDR3 protein: CASSPPRGQGGEAFF
D gene: .; clone size: .; J gene: TRBJ2-3; V gene: TRBV5-6; CDR3 DNA: TGTGCCAGCAGCCTATACGGCGATACGCAGTATTTT; CDR3 protein: CASSLYGDTQYF
D gene: TRBD2; clone size: .; J gene: TRBJ2-5; V gene: TRBV13; CDR3 DNA: TGTGCCAGCAGCCCCCCCCTAGCGGGGGGGCTAAAAGAGACCCAGTACTTC; CDR3 protein: CASSPPLAGGLKETQYF
D gene: .; clone size: .; J gene: TRBJ2-7; V gene: TRBV13; CDR3 DNA: TGTGCCAGCAGCTTTTATGCCTACGAGCAGTACTTC; CDR3 protein: CASSFYAYEQYF
D gene: .; clone size: .; J gene: TRBJ1-2; V gene: TRBV7-6; CDR3 DNA: TGTGCCAGCAGCACCGCTCGAAAGACCTATGGCTACACCTTC; CDR3 protein: CASSTARKTYGYTF
D gene: TRBD1; clone size: .; J gene: TRBJ1-1; V gene: TRBV7-9; CDR3 DNA: TGTGCCAGCAGCCCCCCGCGGACAGGCACTGAAGCTTTCTTT; CDR3 protein: CASSPPRTGTEAFF
D gene: .; clone size: .; J gene: TRBJ1-5; V gene: TRBV6-1; CDR3 DNA: TGTGCCAGCAGTGAATGGTGGGGGGCGAATCAGCCCCAGCATTTT; CDR3 protein: CASSEWWGANQPQHF
D gene: .; clone size: .; J gene: TRBJ1-4; V gene: TRBV7-8; CDR3 DNA: TGTGCCAGCAGCACCCACAGGGCTAATGAAAAACTGTTTTTT; CDR3 protein: CASSTHRANEKLFF
D gene: .; clone size: .; J gene: TRBJ2-7; V gene: TRBV4-2; CDR3 DNA: TGTGCCAGCAGCCAAGACGGGGGAGGATACGAGCAGTACTTC; CDR3 protein: CASSQDGGGYEQYF
D gene: .; clone size: .; J gene: TRBJ2-3; V gene: TRBV10-3; CDR3 DNA: TGTGCCATCATGCTAGATGCTAGCACAGATACGCAGTATTTT; CDR3 protein: CAIMLDASTDTQYF
D gene: .; clone size: few; J gene: TRBJ2-3; V gene: TRBV10-2; CDR3 DNA: TGCGCCAGCAGTGTTAGCCGGTGGGATACGCAGTATTTT; CDR3 protein: CASSVSRWDTQYF
D gene: .; clone size: .; J gene: TRBJ2-3; V gene: TRBV7-3; CDR3 DNA: TGTGCCAGCAGCGCATTAGGAACAGATACGCAGTATTTT; CDR3 protein: CASSALGTDTQYF
D gene: .; clone size: .; J gene: TRBJ2-3; V gene: TRBV19; CDR3 DNA: TGTGCCAGTAGTATGGGGACTAGCACAGATACGCAGTATTTT; CDR3 protein: CASSMGTSTDTQYF
D gene: TRBD2; clone size: .; J gene: TRBJ2-1; V gene: TRBV4-2; CDR3 DNA: TGTGCCAGCAGCCCCGGACTAGCCGTCGATGAGCAGTTCTTC; CDR3 protein: CASSPGLAVDEQFF
D gene: TRBD2; clone size: .; J gene: TRBJ2-1; V gene: TRBV11-2; CDR3 DNA: TGTGCCAGCAGCTCTAGCGGGGGGGTTTACAATGAGCAGTTCTTC; CDR3 protein: CASSSSGGVYNEQFF
D gene: .; clone size: .; J gene: TRBJ2-1; V gene: TRBV6-5; CDR3 DNA: TGTGCCAGCAGTTACGCCCAGGGGGGCAATGAGCAGTTCTTC; CDR3 protein: CASSYAQGGNEQFF
D gene: .; clone size: .; J gene: TRBJ1-2; V gene: TRBV11-2; CDR3 DNA: TGTGCCAGCAGCTTATCCACACTACCCTATGGCTACACCTTC; CDR3 protein: CASSLSTLPYGYTF
D gene: TRBD1; clone size: few; J gene: TRBJ1-5; V gene: TRBV13; CDR3 DNA: TGTGCCAGCAGCTTGGGACAGGCAAGCAATCAGCCCCAGCATTTT; CDR3 protein: CASSLGQASNQPQHF
D gene: .; clone size: .; J gene: TRBJ2-7; V gene: TRBV6-6; CDR3 DNA: TGTGCCAGCACCCAGGGATCCTACGAGCAGTACTTC; CDR3 protein: CASTQGSYEQYF
D gene: .; clone size: .; J gene: TRBJ1-4; V gene: TRBV5-6; CDR3 DNA: TGTGCCAGCAGCCCAGGGGTGGCAGGGCGTGAAAAACTGTTTTTT; CDR3 protein: CASSPGVAGREKLFF
D gene: .; clone size: once; J gene: TRBJ1-2; V gene: TRBV18; CDR3 DNA: TGTGCCAGCACACCCCCCGGGGAAGCGCACTATGGCTACACCTTC; CDR3 protein: CASTPPGEAHYGYTF
D gene: .; clone size: .; J gene: TRBJ2-1; V gene: TRBV7-1; CDR3 DNA: TGTGCCAGCAGCCCCGAACTTGCGGGGACCCTTGAGGACTCCTACAATGAGCAGTTCTTC; CDR3 protein: CASSPELAGTLEDSYNEQFF
D gene: TRBD1; clone size: .; J gene: TRBJ2-1; V gene: TRBV4-3; CDR3 DNA: TGCGCCAGCAGCCAAACTGGACAGGCCACCGACAATGAGCAGTTCTTC; CDR3 protein: CASSQTGQATDNEQFF
D gene: TRBD1; clone size: once; J gene: TRBJ2-1; V gene: TRBV4-3; CDR3 DNA: TGCGCCAGCAGCCAAGATTCAGGGGGCTTATACAATGAGCAGTTCTTC; CDR3 protein: CASSQDSGGLYNEQFF
D gene: TRBD1; clone size: .; J gene: TRBJ1-3; V gene: TRBV5-1; CDR3 DNA: TGCGCCATCATGACAGGGGGCGTCAATTTTGCTGGAAACACCATATATTTT; CDR3 protein: CAIMTGGVNFAGNTIYF
D gene: .; clone size: .; J gene: TRBJ1-6; V gene: TRBV4-2; CDR3 DNA: TGTGCCAGCAGCCTTCGGACGGTGTATAATTCACCCCTCCACTTT; CDR3 protein: CASSLRTVYNSPLHF
D gene: .; clone size: once; J gene: TRBJ2-7; V gene: TRBV4-3; CDR3 DNA: TGCGCCAGCAGCCAAAACATGGACTTAGGCTACGAGCAGTACTTC; CDR3 protein: CASSQNMDLGYEQYF
D gene: TRBD2; clone size: .; J gene: TRBJ2-2; V gene: TRBV11-2; CDR3 DNA: TGTGCCAGCAGCTTAGAACTAGCGGGGGGGCCCGGGACCGGGGAGCTGTTTTTT; CDR3 protein: CASSLELAGGPGTGELFF
D gene: TRBD2; clone size: .; J gene: TRBJ2-1; V gene: TRBV7-2; CDR3 DNA: TGTGCGAGCGGGAGCAATGAGCAGTTCTTC; CDR3 protein: CASGSNEQFF
D gene: TRBD2; clone size: .; J gene: TRBJ2-3; V gene: TRBV29-1; CDR3 DNA: TGCAGCGTTGAGGGGCTGGCTAGCGGGGGGCTTTTGACAGATACGCAGTATTTT; CDR3 protein: CSVEGLASGGLLTDTQYF
D gene: .; clone size: .; J gene: TRBJ1-1; V gene: TRBV11-2; CDR3 DNA: TGTGCCAGCAGCTTAGATGGTTGGGATGAAGCTTTCTTT; CDR3 protein: CASSLDGWDEAFF
D gene: .; clone size: .; J gene: TRBJ2-2; V gene: TRBV9; CDR3 DNA: TGTGCCAGCAGCGTAGCGGTTGCGGGGGAGCTGTTTTTT; CDR3 protein: CASSVAVAGELFF
D gene: .; clone size: .; J gene: TRBJ1-6; V gene: TRBV4-1; CDR3 DNA: TGCGCCAGCAGCCAACTTGAGACAGTCTATAATTCACCCCTCCACTTT; CDR3 protein: CASSQLETVYNSPLHF
D gene: .; clone size: .; J gene: TRBJ2-3; V gene: TRBV19; CDR3 DNA: TGTGCCAGTAGAGAAACCACCAACCTGGATACGCAGTATTTT; CDR3 protein: CASRETTNLDTQYF
D gene: .; clone size: .; J gene: TRBJ2-3; V gene: TRBV7-8; CDR3 DNA: TGTGCCAGCAGCTTAGTAGGGGGGCGAGATACGCAGTATTTT; CDR3 protein: CASSLVGGRDTQYF
D gene: TRBD1; clone size: few; J gene: TRBJ2-7; V gene: TRBV7-9; CDR3 DNA: TGTGCCAGCAGCTCGGGAACAGGGGTCCACGAGCAGTACTTC; CDR3 protein: CASSSGTGVHEQYF
D gene: TRBD1; clone size: .; J gene: TRBJ2-3; V gene: TRBV9; CDR3 DNA: TGTGCCAGCAGCGTCGCCTCCGGGACAGCCTTGACAGATACGCAGTATTTT; CDR3 protein: CASSVASGTALTDTQYF
D gene: TRBD2; clone size: .; J gene: TRBJ2-1; V gene: TRBV7-6; CDR3 DNA: TGTGCCAGCAGCTTAGTAGAGACTAGCGGTAACAATGAGCAGTTCTTC; CDR3 protein: CASSLVETSGNNEQFF
D gene: TRBD2; clone size: .; J gene: TRBJ2-5; V gene: TRBV2; CDR3 DNA: TGTGCCAGCAGTGACGGCGGGGGGGCGGAGACCCAGTACTTC; CDR3 protein: CASSDGGGAETQYF
D gene: .; clone size: .; J gene: TRBJ2-1; V gene: TRBV9; CDR3 DNA: TGTGCCAGCAGCGTAGCCAATGAGCAGTTCTTC; CDR3 protein: CASSVANEQFF
D gene: .; clone size: .; J gene: TRBJ1-1; V gene: TRBV9; CDR3 DNA: TGTGCCAGCAGCGAGACGGGTGCAATCACTGAAGCTTTCTTT; CDR3 protein: CASSETGAITEAFF
D gene: TRBD1; clone size: .; J gene: TRBJ2-5; V gene: TRBV11-2; CDR3 DNA: TGTGCCAGCAGCCGAGCATATACAGGGGGCGCAGAGACCCAGTACTTC; CDR3 protein: CASSRAYTGGAETQYF
D gene: .; clone size: once; J gene: TRBJ2-1; V gene: TRBV15; CDR3 DNA: TGTGCCACCGAGGGAAGCGGTAACTCCTACAATGAGCAGTTCTTC; CDR3 protein: CATEGSGNSYNEQFF
D gene: .; clone size: .; J gene: TRBJ1-1; V gene: TRBV7-6; CDR3 DNA: TGTGCCAGCAGCTTAGTCGGGGGCACGAACACTGAAGCTTTCTTT; CDR3 protein: CASSLVGGTNTEAFF
D gene: .; clone size: .; J gene: TRBJ2-3; V gene: TRBV18; CDR3 DNA: TGTGCCAGCTCAGCCGTAGGGGGGGCCTCTTATGTACCTACCACCACAGATACGCAGTATTTT; CDR3 protein: CASSAVGGASYVPTTTDTQYF
D gene: TRBD1; clone size: once; J gene: TRBJ2-1; V gene: TRBV23-1; CDR3 DNA: TGCGCCAGAAACGGACAGGGAAGGACCAATGAGCAGTTCTTC; CDR3 protein: CARNGQGRTNEQFF
D gene: .; clone size: once; J gene: TRBJ2-3; V gene: TRBV7-2; CDR3 DNA: TGTGCCAGCAGCTTAGCTAGTGCAGATACGCAGTATTTT; CDR3 protein: CASSLASADTQYF
D gene: TRBD1; clone size: .; J gene: TRBJ1-2; V gene: TRBV4-2; CDR3 DNA: TGTGCCAGCAGCCAAGAAGGTGGGACAGACCCAACCCGCAACTATGGCTACACCTTC; CDR3 protein: CASSQEGGTDPTRNYGYTF
D gene: TRBD1; clone size: .; J gene: TRBJ2-1; V gene: TRBV13; CDR3 DNA: TGTGCCAGCAGCTTAGGATGGGGGGACAGGGTCAATGAGCAGTTCTTC; CDR3 protein: CASSLGWGDRVNEQFF
D gene: TRBD1; clone size: .; J gene: TRBJ2-2; V gene: TRBV18; CDR3 DNA: TGTGCCAGCTCACCACCAGATGGGGACAGGGGACCCGGGGAGCTGTTTTTT; CDR3 protein: CASSPPDGDRGPGELFF
D gene: TRBD1; clone size: .; J gene: TRBJ2-3; V gene: TRBV6-4; CDR3 DNA: TGTGCCAGCAGTGACTCGACAGGGGGCCCAGATACGCAGTATTTT; CDR3 protein: CASSDSTGGPDTQYF
D gene: .; clone size: .; J gene: TRBJ1-3; V gene: TRBV10-3; CDR3 DNA: TGTGCCATCAGTGATCCCAGCTCTGGAAACACCATATATTTT; CDR3 protein: CAISDPSSGNTIYF
D gene: .; clone size: .; J gene: TRBJ2-7; V gene: TRBV7-8; CDR3 DNA: TGTGCCAGCAGCCCCCCTGGACAGACGTACGAGCAGTACTTC; CDR3 protein: CASSPPGQTYEQYF
D gene: .; clone size: .; J gene: TRBJ2-5; V gene: TRBV23-1; CDR3 DNA: TGCGCCAGCAGTAACAGTGGGAAGGGCTGGGAAGAGACCCAGTACTTC; CDR3 protein: CASSNSGKGWEETQYF
D gene: .; clone size: .; J gene: TRBJ1-4; V gene: TRBV2; CDR3 DNA: TGTGCCAGCAGTGACCACGGACTCCGGCCCCTAATTGAAAAACTGTTTTTT; CDR3 protein: CASSDHGLRPLIEKLFF
D gene: .; clone size: .; J gene: TRBJ2-2; V gene: TRBV5-6; CDR3 DNA: TGTGCCAGCAGCCCCGGGGCAGGGAACACCGGGGAGCTGTTTTTT; CDR3 protein: CASSPGAGNTGELFF
D gene: .; clone size: .; J gene: TRBJ1-1; V gene: TRBV13; CDR3 DNA: TGTGCCACCCACTCACCGACGGGGAACACTGAAGCTTTCTTT; CDR3 protein: CATHSPTGNTEAFF
D gene: .; clone size: .; J gene: TRBJ2-7; V gene: TRBV11-3; CDR3 DNA: TGTGCCAGCAGCTTATCCTCAGGCTACGAGCAGTACTTC; CDR3 protein: CASSLSSGYEQYF
D gene: TRBD2; clone size: .; J gene: TRBJ2-3; V gene: TRBV5-4; CDR3 DNA: TGTGCCAGCAGCTCCCCGGGAGGGGGCACAGATACGCAGTATTTT; CDR3 protein: CASSSPGGGTDTQYF